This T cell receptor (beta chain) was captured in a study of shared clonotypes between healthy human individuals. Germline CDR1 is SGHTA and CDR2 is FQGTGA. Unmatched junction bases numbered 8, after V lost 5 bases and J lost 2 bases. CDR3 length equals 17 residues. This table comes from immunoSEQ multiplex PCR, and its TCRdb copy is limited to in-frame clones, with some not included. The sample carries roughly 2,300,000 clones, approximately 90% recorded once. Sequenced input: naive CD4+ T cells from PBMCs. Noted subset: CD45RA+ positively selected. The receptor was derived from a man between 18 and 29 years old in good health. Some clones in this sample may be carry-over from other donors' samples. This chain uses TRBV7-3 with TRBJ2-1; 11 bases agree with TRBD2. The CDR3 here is CASSPGPGLAAYNEQFF. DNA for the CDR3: TGTGCCAGCAGCCCAGGACCGGGACTAGCGGCCTACAATGAGCAGTTCTTC.